This TCR beta chain derives from a study of T cell repertoires in cytomegalovirus infection. Across the whole study: Public signatures in TCR beta pointed to CMV infection and matching HLA type. Regarding the study as a whole: There were carriers of CMV plus the relevant HLA, and cumulative public TCR beta family frequency identified them. Across the ex vivo response, the dominant clonotypes were HLA-C-restricted CMV-specific TCR beta clonotypes.

This clonotype was found a few times. No antigen is known for it. Each CDR3 protein is one row after TCRdb ran MiXCR on the reads. The sample has fewer than 850,000 distinct CDR3 sequences, almost 30% seen once; the top ten hold roughly 14%. This receptor was identified in a human donor in good health (CMV status not recorded). Some clones in this sample may be carry-over from other donors' samples. The sequencing here drew on cultured CD8+ T cells from PBMCs, taken from culture after CMV antigen stimulation.

The CDR3 spells CASSSAPGLGYTF. The DNA of the CDR3 is TGTGCCAGCAGCTCGGCTCCAGGGCTAGGCTACACCTTC. The chain employs TRBV5-5 and TRBJ1-2, with D perhaps matching TRBD1 (5 bases). Trimming removed 3 bases at V and 8 bases at J, with 14 bases between. CDR1 SGHKS and CDR2 YYEKEE come from the germline V gene (reference sequence). The CDR3 length is 13 residues.